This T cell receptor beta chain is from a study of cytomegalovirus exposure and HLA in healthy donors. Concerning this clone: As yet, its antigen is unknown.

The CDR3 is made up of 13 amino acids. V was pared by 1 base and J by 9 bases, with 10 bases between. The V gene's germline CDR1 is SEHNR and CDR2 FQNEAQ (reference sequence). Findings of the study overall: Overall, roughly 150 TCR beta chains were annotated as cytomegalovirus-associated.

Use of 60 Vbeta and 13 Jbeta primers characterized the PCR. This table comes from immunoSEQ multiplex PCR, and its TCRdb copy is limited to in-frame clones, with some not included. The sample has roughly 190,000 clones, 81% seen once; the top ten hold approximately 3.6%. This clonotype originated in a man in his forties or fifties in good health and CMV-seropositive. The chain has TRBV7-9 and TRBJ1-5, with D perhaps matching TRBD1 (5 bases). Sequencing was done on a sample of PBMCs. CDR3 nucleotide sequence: TGTGCCAGCAGCTTAGGGGGGGAGGGGCCCCAGCATTTT. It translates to CASSLGGEGPQHF.